Listed here are 29 T cell receptor beta chains from one sample, sequenced in a study of blood T cells in healthy people across ages. With a J-beta primer mix and a sample-barcoded 5' primer, a second PCR ran about 6 to 11 cycles. Using its own MiXCR run on the 5' RACE reads, TCRdb lists one record per CDR3 protein. The table lists hundreds of thousands of distinct CDR3 sequences, roughly half of them singletons. The sequencing input was blood. These receptors were obtained from a man aged 55 to 70 in good health.

Of note for this clonotype: It may be a read error: a sequence one base away is much more abundant. The chain has TRBV7-9 and TRBJ2-7; no clear D gene. The CDR3 has 17 residues. Germline lookup yields CDR1 SEHNR and CDR2 FQNEAQ (reference sequence). CDR3 region: CTSSLAPVGRSSYEQYF. In DNA form, the CDR3 reads TGTACCAGCAGCTTAGCTCCGGTGGGCAGGAGCTCCTACGAGCAGTACTTC.

This clonotype has just a few counts. CDR3 coding DNA: TGTGCCAGCAGCTTACGGCAGGAGCCCTACTATGGCTACACCTTC. Residues: CASSLRQEPYYGYTF. The chain uses TRBV7-2 and TRBJ1-2; D unresolved. This CDR3 region has 15 residues. Germline CDR1 SGHTA, CDR2 FQGNSA. V was pared by 2 bases and J by 3 bases, with 13 bases between.

The chain couples TRBV7-6 to TRBJ2-7, with D tentatively TRBD2 (6 bases). This CDR3 comprises 13 residues. Germline V gives CDR1 SGHVS, CDR2 FNYEAQ. The CDR3 sequence: CVGTPGRPYEQYF. DNA of the CDR3: TGTGTCGGCACCCCAGGGAGGCCCTACGAGCAGTACTTC.

V gene TRBV11-2 combines with J gene TRBJ2-7; a weak D match, TRBD2 (6 bases). Germline lookup yields CDR1 SGHAT and CDR2 FQNNGV. Between the trimmed V and J ends, which lost 1 base and 4 bases, there was a span of 14 bases. This CDR3 has 15 amino acids. CDR3 sequence reads: CASSLGGKRVYEQYF. CDR3 nucleotide sequence: TGTGCCAGCAGCTTAGGTGGGAAGCGGGTTTACGAGCAGTACTTC. The complete variable domain, with remaining parts taken from reference TRBV11-2 and TRBJ2-7, reads EAGVAQSPRYKIIEKRQSVAFWCNPISGHATLYWYQQILGQGPKLLIQFQNNGVVDDSQLPKDRFSAERLKGVDSTLKIQPAKLEDSAVYLCASSLGGKRVYEQYFGPGTRLTVT.

This clonotype turned up a few times. The chain carries TRBV6-2 or TRBV6-3 and TRBJ2-5, with 15 bases matching TRBD2. The germline CDR1 and CDR2 sequences are MNHEY and SVGEGT. V trimming: 2 bases; J trimming: 4 bases; junction bases outside the gene matches: 17. This CDR3 region has 21 residues. Here the CDR3 reads CASSYTEGDLTGLAGGETQYF. The CDR3 DNA is TGTGCCAGCAGTTACACTGAAGGGGACTTAACGGGACTAGCGGGAGGAGAGACCCAGTACTTC.

This clonotype showed up just once. The V and J genes are TRBV20-1 and TRBJ2-1; TRBD1 matches at 11 bases. The V gene end was trimmed by 4 bases and the J gene end by 5 bases; junction bases not matched to a gene: 4. In germline, CDR1 is DFQATT, CDR2 SNEGSKA (reference sequence). The CDR3 runs 14 residues. The CDR3 bases are TGCAGTGCTACGGGGACAGGGGGACACAATGAGCAGTTCTTC. Protein sequence: CSATGTGGHNEQFF.

The chain employs TRBV7-9 and TRBJ2-7; TRBD1 matches 7 bases. V lost 6 bases, J lost 2 bases, and 10 bases stayed unmatched. The CDR3 totals 15 residues. Germline CDR1 SEHNR, CDR2 FQNEAQ (reference sequence). This CDR3 reads CASRTKTGTTYEQYF. Written as DNA, the CDR3 is TGTGCCAGCAGAACAAAGACAGGGACAACCTACGAGCAGTACTTC. Full variable domain (rest looked up from reference TRBV7-9 and TRBJ2-7): DTGVSQNPRHKITKRGQNVTFRCDPISEHNRLYWYRQTLGQGPEFLTYFQNEAQLEKSRLLSDRFSAERPKGSFSTLEIQRTEQGDSAMYLCASRTKTGTTYEQYFGPGTRLTVT.

The chain combines TRBV4-2 with TRBJ2-2; D unresolved. Germline-derived CDR1 and CDR2 are LGHNA and YNFKEQ. The CDR3 spans 15 residues. Trimming pared 0 bases from V and 3 bases from J, leaving 8 bases between. The chain's CDR3 is CASSQDLLHTGELFF. CDR3 coding DNA: TGTGCCAGCAGCCAAGATCTACTTCACACCGGGGAGCTGTTTTTT.

There are a few counts of this clonotype. This chain uses TRBV27 with TRBJ1-5, with 12 nucleotides matching TRBD1. With V trimmed by 5 bases and J by 0 bases, 5 bases remained unmatched. Per germline, CDR1 MNHEY and CDR2 SMNVEV (reference sequence). This CDR3 comprises 17 residues. DNA of the CDR3: TGTGCCAGCAGTCCTCGGGACAGGGGGCGTAGCAATCAGCCCCAGCATTTT. Encoded protein: CASSPRDRGRSNQPQHF.

In its sample, this clonotype was seen a few times. The chain uses TRBV20-1 and TRBJ2-1, with 11 bases aligning to TRBD1. The CDR3 has 15 amino acids. Germline V gene sequence: CDR1 DFQATT, CDR2 SNEGSKA (reference sequence). After removal of 4 bases from V and 8 bases from J, the junction contained 10 bases not matched to a gene. The CDR3 protein is CSANPPGQGGYEQFF. The CDR3 DNA reads TGCAGTGCTAACCCTCCGGGACAGGGGGGCTATGAGCAGTTCTTC.

This clonotype was counted once. The CDR3 spells CSAGSLTGEAFF. The CDR3 nucleotides read TGCAGTGCTGGGTCTCTAACAGGTGAAGCTTTCTTT. The J gene is TRBJ1-1, the V gene TRBV20-1, with D possibly TRBD1 on 5 matching bases. The V and J ends lost 5 bases and 7 bases respectively, with 14 bases between them. The CDR3 covers 12 residues. CDR1 DFQATT and CDR2 SNEGSKA come from the germline V gene (reference sequence).

The chain uses TRBV20-1 and TRBJ2-4; a possible D gene is TRBD1 (6 bases). The V end was cut by 3 bases, the J end by 0 bases, with 15 bases between. CDR3 length: 16 amino acids. CDR1 is DFQATT and CDR2 is SNEGSKA in the germline V gene (reference sequence). DNA of the CDR3: TGCAGTGCTAGGGACCGACAGGCGCTAGCCAAAAACATTCAGTACTTC. Translated, it gives CSARDRQALAKNIQYF.

On this clonotype itself: This clone may be a read error of a much larger clone one base away. The V gene is TRBV10-3, the J gene TRBJ2-1; 12 nucleotides agree with TRBD2. This CDR3 is built from 15 residues. Germline values: CDR1 ENHRY, CDR2 SYGVKD. The CDR3 sequence: CAFSSGLAGYNGQFF. The CDR3 DNA is TGTGCCTTCAGCTCGGGACTAGCGGGCTACAATGGGCAGTTCTTC.

This clonotype has more than one count but fewer than ten. CDR3 protein: CASNAHSGKETQYF. CDR3 DNA sequence: TGCGCCAGCAACGCGCATAGCGGGAAAGAGACCCAGTACTTC. The V and J genes are TRBV5-1 and TRBJ2-5; 8 nucleotides agree with TRBD2. In germline, CDR1 is SGHRS, CDR2 YFSETQ. Trimming removed 6 bases from V and 3 bases from J; junction bases left unmatched: 7. The CDR3 runs to 14 residues.

J is TRBJ1-1 and V is TRBV7-2; D unclear. CDR1 SGHTA and CDR2 FQGNSA come from the germline V gene. V lost 2 bases, J lost 1 base, and 14 bases lay in between. This CDR3 is 16 amino acids long. The CDR3 region has the DNA TGTGCCAGCAGCTTATCTCGATTGCGACCGAACACTGAAGCTTTCTTT. Protein: CASSLSRLRPNTEAFF.

This clonotype was recorded at least ten times. The rearrangement joins TRBV7-8 to TRBJ2-5; the D gene could be TRBD1 or TRBD2 (5 bases each). CDR1 and CDR2 (germline): SGHVS, FQNEAQ. CDR3 length equals 15 residues. V lost 4 bases to trimming and J lost 11 bases, with 23 bases between them. This CDR3 reads CASSSDGLRTNEQYF. The CDR3 region has the DNA TGTGCCAGCAGCTCCGATGGACTCAGGACAAATGAGCAGTACTTC.

The table lists this clonotype with a few counts. The rearrangement links TRBV6-2 or TRBV6-3 to TRBJ1-1; no firm D call. The germline V gene has CDR1 MNHEY and CDR2 SVGEGT. The CDR3 is made up of 17 amino acids. The V and J ends lost 4 bases and 3 bases respectively, with 21 bases between them. CDR3 DNA: TGTGCCAGCAGTTCGGCTATTGGCGGGCGGGAGGACACTGAAGCTTTCTTT. It yields the protein CASSSAIGGREDTEAFF.

The rearrangement links TRBV25-1 to TRBJ2-6; D gene unclear. V was trimmed by 4 bases and J by 0 bases, leaving 4 bases between them. The CDR3 is made up of 14 amino acids. Per germline, CDR1 MGHDK and CDR2 SYGVNS. As DNA, the CDR3 is TGTGCCAGCAGTGGGACCTCTGGGGCCAACGTCCTGACTTTC. It is translated as CASSGTSGANVLTF.

With respect to this clonotype: Germline is not matched at one junction end, which may reflect a read error. The gene calls are TRBV20-1 and TRBJ2-1, with 7 bases aligning to TRBD2. The CDR3 contains 15 residues. CDR1 DFQATT and CDR2 SNEGSKA come from the germline V gene (reference sequence). CDR3 DNA: TGCAGTGCTAGGGTTAGCGGGCGCTACTACAATGGGCAGTTCTTC. Protein product: CSARVSGRYYNGQFF.

The rearrangement joins TRBV7-8 to TRBJ2-2; 8 bases map to TRBD1. Looked up from germline, CDR1 is SGHVS and CDR2 is FQNEAQ. CDR3 length equals 19 residues. V was clipped by 3 bases and J by 5 bases; unmatched bases: 17. The CDR3 loop reads CASSFLTSGGGSQTGELFF. The DNA of the CDR3 is TGTGCCAGCAGCTTCCTAACTTCAGGGGGCGGTTCCCAAACCGGGGAGCTGTTTTTT.

The gene calls are TRBV12-3 or TRBV12-4 and TRBJ1-6; a weak D match, TRBD1 (6 bases). CDR3 size: 15 residues. Trimming took off 6 bases at V and 9 bases at J, with 18 bases between the two ends. CDR3 in amino acids: CASRPQPGGGSPLHF. The CDR3 DNA reads as TGTGCCAGCAGACCCCAACCTGGGGGCGGTTCACCCCTCCACTTT.

This clonotype was seen a few times. The chain uses TRBV20-1 and TRBJ2-3; 8 bases are a match to TRBD2. J was trimmed by 2 bases and V by 6 bases; bases with no gene match: 10. The CDR3 totals 15 residues. Germline CDR1 DFQATT, CDR2 SNEGSKA (reference sequence). CDR3 in amino acids: CSAPTGGGFTDTQYF. The CDR3 DNA reads TGCAGTGCCCCCACGGGGGGGGGTTTCACAGATACGCAGTATTTT.

The rearrangement joins TRBV20-1 to TRBJ2-7, with 8 positions matching TRBD2. The J segment lost 1 base and the V segment lost 2 bases, leaving 7 bases of the junction unmatched. The CDR3 spans 15 residues. The germline V gene has CDR1 DFQATT and CDR2 SNEGSKA (reference sequence). The CDR3 reads CSARSPGTSSYEQYF. The CDR3, as DNA: TGCAGTGCTAGATCTCCCGGGACTAGTTCCTACGAGCAGTACTTC.

This clonotype has more than one count but fewer than ten. The rearrangement joins TRBV7-2 to TRBJ2-7, with 7 bases lining up with TRBD2. Judging by the DNA end, TRBJ2-5 fits better; the J call may be wrong. Germline-derived CDR1 and CDR2 are SGHTA and FQGNSA. The CDR3 totals 16 residues. This CDR3 is CASSLGPKAGQETQYF. The DNA for the CDR3 is TGTGCCAGCAGCCTAGGCCCTAAAGCGGGGCAAGAGACCCAGTACTTC.

The rearrangement links TRBV20-1 to TRBJ2-3; maybe TRBD1 (5 bases). CDR1 and CDR2 from the germline V gene are DFQATT and SNEGSKA (reference sequence). Trimming removed 0 bases from V and 8 bases from J, with 15 bases in between. This CDR3 spans 14 amino acids. The CDR3 nucleotides read TGCAGTGCTAGAGATGAGTCGGTGGGGCTTACGCAGTATTTT. This sequence encodes CSARDESVGLTQYF.

This chain links TRBV10-3 with TRBJ2-5, with D perhaps given as TRBD1 or TRBD2 (5 bases each). Looked up from germline, CDR1 is ENHRY and CDR2 is SYGVKD. V lost 6 bases and J 2 bases, leaving 10 bases between the germline ends. This CDR3 is built from 13 residues. The CDR3 DNA reads as TGTGCCATCAGCCGGGACCCTCAAGAGACCCAGTACTTC. Amino acids: CAISRDPQETQYF.

The rearrangement links TRBV6-5 to TRBJ2-2, with TRBD2 as a possible D gene (5 bases). There are 15 residues in the CDR3. Trimming took 6 bases from V and 1 from J, leaving 12 bases between them. Germline loops: CDR1 MNHEY, CDR2 SVGAGI. The CDR3 loop is CASSSGAGNTGELFF. The CDR3 DNA reads TGTGCCAGCAGCTCAGGTGCGGGGAACACCGGGGAGCTGTTTTTT.

V gene TRBV4-1 combines with J gene TRBJ2-6; D is possibly TRBD1 or TRBD2 (6 bases each). V dropped 4 bases and J dropped 1 base, with 17 bases sitting between them. The CDR3 is 18 residues long. Germline V gene lookup returns CDR1 MGHRA and CDR2 YSYEKL. For the CDR3, the DNA is TGCGCCAGCAGCCCCGAGGGGGGAGTACCGTCTGGGGCCAACGTCCTGACTTTC. Its protein is CASSPEGGVPSGANVLTF.

This chain connects TRBV5-1 to TRBJ2-4, with D maybe TRBD1 (6 bases). This CDR3 spans 14 amino acids. V was clipped by 0 bases and J by 5 bases, with 9 bases between them. From germline, CDR1 is SGHRS and CDR2 YFSETQ. CDR3 residues: CASSLGQVENIQYF. CDR3 DNA sequence: TGCGCCAGCAGCTTGGGACAGGTAGAAAACATTCAGTACTTC.